This T cell receptor beta chain comes out of a study of blood T cell repertoires in COVID-19. Study-level background: The samples span acute and convalescent COVID-19 from the United States, Italy and Spain.

Per the original methods: Amplified reference gene primers provided the basis for estimating nucleated cell counts. Libraries were prepared by immunoSEQ multiplex PCR; TCRdb keeps only in-frame clonotypes and omits some of them. V, J and clone size were drawn from that table, and D and trimming were deduced from the DNA. Among 99,000 or so clones listed, 82% were seen once. There are a few counts of this clone. CDR1 is SNHLY, CDR2 FYNNEI, per germline. Between the trimmed V and J ends, which lost 8 bases and 6 bases, there was a span of 19 bases. CDR3 length: 15 amino acids. The sequence came from a man between 60 and 75 years old with acute or convalescent COVID-19. The sample was peripheral blood. This rearrangement joins TRBV2 to TRBJ1-4, with D hard to call. DNA of the CDR3: TGTGCCAGCTCTAAGACGGACCCGGGAGATGAAAAACTGTTTTTT. This codes for CASSKTDPGDEKLFF.